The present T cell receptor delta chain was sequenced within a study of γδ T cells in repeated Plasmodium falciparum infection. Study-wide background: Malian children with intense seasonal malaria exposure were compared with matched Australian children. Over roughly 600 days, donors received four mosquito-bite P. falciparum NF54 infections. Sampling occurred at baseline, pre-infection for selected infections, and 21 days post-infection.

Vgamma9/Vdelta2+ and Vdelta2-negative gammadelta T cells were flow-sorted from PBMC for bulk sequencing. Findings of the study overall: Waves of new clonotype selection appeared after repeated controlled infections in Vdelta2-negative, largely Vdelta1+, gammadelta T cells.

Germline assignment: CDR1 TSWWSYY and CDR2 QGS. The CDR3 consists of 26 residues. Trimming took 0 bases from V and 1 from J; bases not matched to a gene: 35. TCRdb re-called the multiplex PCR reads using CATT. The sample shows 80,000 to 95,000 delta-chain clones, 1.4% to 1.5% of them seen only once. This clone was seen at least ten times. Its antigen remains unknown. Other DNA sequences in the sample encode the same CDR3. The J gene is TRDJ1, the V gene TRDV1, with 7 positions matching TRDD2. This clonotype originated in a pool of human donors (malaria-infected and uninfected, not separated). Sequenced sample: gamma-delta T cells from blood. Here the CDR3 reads CALGELKTFLLSTVQMYNLVTDKLIF. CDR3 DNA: TGTGCTCTTGGGGAACTAAAGACATTCCTACTCTCCACTGTACAGATGTACAATCTCGTCACCGATAAACTCATCTTT.